This T cell receptor beta chain stems from a study of regulatory T cells in long-lasting Graves disease. Study as a whole: Persistent cases were those of Graves' disease that involved over 5 years of antithyroid drugs with positive TSH receptor antibodies.

Arm-PCR with iRepertoire HTBI primers amplified the CDR3 regions for these TCR beta libraries. Each CDR3 protein gets one entry after TCRdb re-called the multiplex PCR reads with MiXCR. Of over 650,000 distinct CDR3 sequences in the sample, 30% were seen once. This clonotype was seen many times. Stated time point: persistent/refractory GD, antithyroid drugs over 5 years with positive TRAb. Generation of the TCR library employed RNA extracted from PBMCs. Germline loops: CDR1 MNHEY, CDR2 SMNVEV (reference sequence). With 5 bases clipped from V and 6 bases from J, the junction kept 8 bases outside the gene matches. CDR3 size: 15 residues.

This TCR was sampled from a female donor with Graves disease. The specimen comprised peripheral blood mononuclear cells (PBMCs), sampled when the disease was refractory, from a patient treated with antithyroid drugs. The rearrangement links TRBV27 to TRBJ1-5; the match to TRBD1 covers 9 bases. The CDR3 sequence: CASSNNRDRVQPQHF. DNA of the CDR3: TGTGCCAGCAGTAATAACCGGGACAGGGTTCAGCCCCAGCATTTT.